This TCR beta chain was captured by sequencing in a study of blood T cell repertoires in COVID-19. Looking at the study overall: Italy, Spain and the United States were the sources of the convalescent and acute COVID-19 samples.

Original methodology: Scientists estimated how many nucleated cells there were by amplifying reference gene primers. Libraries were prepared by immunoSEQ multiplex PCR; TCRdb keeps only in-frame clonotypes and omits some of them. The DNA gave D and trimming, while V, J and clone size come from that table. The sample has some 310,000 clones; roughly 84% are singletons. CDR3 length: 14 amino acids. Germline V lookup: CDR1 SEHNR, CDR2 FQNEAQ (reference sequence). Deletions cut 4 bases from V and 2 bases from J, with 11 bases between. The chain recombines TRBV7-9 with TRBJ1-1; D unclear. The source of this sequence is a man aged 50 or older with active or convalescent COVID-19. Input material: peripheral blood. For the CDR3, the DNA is TGTGCCAGCAGCTCTCCAGGCGCCAACACTGAAGCTTTCTTT. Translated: CASSSPGANTEAFF.